This entry lists 12 T cell receptor beta chains sequenced from one sample in a study of shared clonotypes between healthy human individuals. Using immunoSEQ multiplex PCR, the repertoire was profiled, and TCRdb retains in-frame clones only, with some absent. The data contain about 2.3 million clones, about 90% of them singletons. Source material: naive CD4+ T cells from PBMCs. Subset specified: CD45RA+ positively selected. These receptors were obtained from a young man in good health. Some clones in this sample may be carry-over from other donors' samples.

J is TRBJ2-1 and V is TRBV28; D is undetermined. CDR3 length: 15 residues. The germline gives CDR1 MDHEN, CDR2 SYDVKM. Trimming stripped 6 bases from V and 9 bases from J, with 21 bases between. CDR3 DNA sequence: TGTGCCAGCAGACCCAGCCAAGGTCGGTCGGCTGAGCAGTTCTTC. Its protein is CASRPSQGRSAEQFF. Supplemented by reference TRBV28 and TRBJ2-1, the full variable domain reads DVKVTQSSRYLVKRTGEKVFLECVQDMDHENMFWYRQDPGLGLRLIYFSYDVKMKEKGDIPEGYSVSREKKERFSLILESASTNQTSMYLCASRPSQGRSAEQFFGPGTRLTVL.

V is TRBV27 and J is TRBJ2-2, with D possibly being TRBD2 (6 bases). The CDR3 totals 16 residues. V lost 5 bases to trimming and J lost 0 bases, with 13 bases between them. CDR1 and CDR2 from the germline V gene are MNHEY and SMNVEV (reference sequence). DNA for the CDR3: TGTGCCAGCAGTATCCCTAGCGCCACGAACACCGGGGAGCTGTTTTTT. This gives the protein CASSIPSATNTGELFF.

CDR3 sequence reads: CASSLDPLSGNGETQYF. The CDR3 DNA follows: TGTGCCAGCAGCTTAGACCCTCTTAGCGGGAACGGAGAGACCCAGTACTTC. The rearrangement joins TRBV11-2 to TRBJ2-5; TRBD2 matches at 8 bases. V shed 0 bases and J 4 bases; nucleotides not matched to a gene: 10. The length of the CDR3 is 17 residues. Per the germline V gene, CDR1 is SGHAT and CDR2 is FQNNGV. Drawing the rest from reference TRBV11-2 and TRBJ2-5, the complete variable domain is EAGVAQSPRYKIIEKRQSVAFWCNPISGHATLYWYQQILGQGPKLLIQFQNNGVVDDSQLPKDRFSAERLKGVDSTLKIQPAKLEDSAVYLCASSLDPLSGNGETQYFGPGTRLLVL.

In its sample, this clone was seen once. The chain uses TRBV6-5 and TRBJ1-3; D is possibly TRBD1 (5 bases). Per the germline V gene, CDR1 is MNHEY and CDR2 is SVGAGI. Trimming removed 0 bases from V and 0 bases from J, with 9 bases in between. The CDR3 is made up of 16 amino acids. The CDR3 spells CASSYSGGPSGNTIYF. The CDR3 DNA reads TGTGCCAGCAGTTACTCGGGGGGACCCTCTGGAAACACCATATATTTT.

This sequence joins TRBV28 and TRBJ1-5, with 8 bases aligning to TRBD1. The CDR3 loop spans 15 amino acids. Germline V lookup: CDR1 MDHEN, CDR2 SYDVKM. V dropped 6 bases and J dropped 6; count of bases not matched to a gene: 10. CDR3 region: CASSPARGRSQPQHF. For the CDR3, the DNA is TGTGCCAGCAGCCCTGCCAGGGGGCGTAGTCAGCCCCAGCATTTT.

This clone was seen a single time. This chain links TRBV7-2 with TRBJ1-2; unclear D gene. V lost 5 bases to trimming and J lost 7 bases, with 17 bases between them. CDR1 and CDR2 from the germline V gene are SGHTA and FQGNSA. There are 14 residues in the CDR3. In nucleotides, the CDR3 is TGTGCCAGCAGCCCCACGGGTCGGGCGGGTGGCTACACCTTC. As protein: CASSPTGRAGGYTF.

This rearrangement joins TRBV5-1 to TRBJ2-1, with TRBD2 as a possible D gene (7 bases). This CDR3 contains 16 residues. The germline V gene encodes CDR1 SGHRS and CDR2 YFSETQ. The DNA for the CDR3 is TGCGCGACTGGCGGGGGCGAAGGATTAGGCTACAATGAGCAGTTCTTC. Translated: CATGGGEGLGYNEQFF.

The chain uses TRBV7-6 and TRBJ2-1; maybe TRBD2 (6 bases). V lost 2 bases to trimming and J lost 5 bases, with 10 bases between them. The V gene's germline CDR1 is SGHVS and CDR2 FNYEAQ. This CDR3 has 14 residues. CDR3 nucleotide sequence: TGTGCCAGCAGCTTAATTGGCGGGGACAATGAGCAGTTCTTC. Translated: CASSLIGGDNEQFF.

A remark on this clone: Other DNA sequences of this sample code for an identical CDR3. The chain couples TRBV18 to TRBJ2-5; D possibly corresponds to TRBD2 (6 bases). This CDR3 has 14 amino acids. Trimming shortened V by 3 bases and J by 4 bases, and 12 bases separated the two germline ends. Germline V CDR1 and CDR2: KGHSH, LQKENI. CDR3 nucleotides: TGTGCCAGCTCACCGCCGGGGGTCGGAGAGACCCAGTACTTC. Translating gives CASSPPGVGETQYF.

The V call is TRBV5-5, the J call TRBJ2-3; perhaps TRBD1 as D (6 bases). Germline values: CDR1 SGHKS, CDR2 YYEKEE (reference sequence). This CDR3 comprises 15 residues. V was cut by 2 bases and J by 4 bases, with 14 bases left in between. The CDR3 bases are TGTGCCAGCAGCTTCCCTAGGGGGAACTCAGATACGCAGTATTTT. Translation: CASSFPRGNSDTQYF. Variable domain in full (rest from reference TRBV5-5 and TRBJ2-3): DAGVTQSPTHLIKTRGQQVTLRCSPISGHKSVSWYQQVLGQGPQFIFQYYEKEERGRGNFPDRFSARQFPNYSSELNVNALLLGDSALYLCASSFPRGNSDTQYFGPGTRLTVL.

The chain joins TRBV28 to TRBJ1-5, with TRBD1 matching over 9 bases. Germline V gene sequence: CDR1 MDHEN, CDR2 SYDVKM. The CDR3 is made up of 16 amino acids. The V segment lost 3 bases and the J segment 3 bases; nucleotides outside the gene matches: 6. CDR3 sequence (DNA): TGTGCCAGCAGTTTGTCGGACAGGGGAGTCAATCAGCCCCAGCATTTT. It yields the protein CASSLSDRGVNQPQHF.

The rearrangement joins TRBV2 to TRBJ2-1; the match to TRBD2 covers 13 bases. CDR1 and CDR2 from the germline V gene are SNHLY and FYNNEI. With V trimmed by 6 bases and J by 8 bases, 4 bases remained unmatched. This CDR3 has 14 amino acids. The CDR3 protein is CASRFTSGRDEQFF. Here the CDR3 DNA reads TGTGCCAGCAGGTTTACTAGCGGGAGGGATGAGCAGTTCTTC.